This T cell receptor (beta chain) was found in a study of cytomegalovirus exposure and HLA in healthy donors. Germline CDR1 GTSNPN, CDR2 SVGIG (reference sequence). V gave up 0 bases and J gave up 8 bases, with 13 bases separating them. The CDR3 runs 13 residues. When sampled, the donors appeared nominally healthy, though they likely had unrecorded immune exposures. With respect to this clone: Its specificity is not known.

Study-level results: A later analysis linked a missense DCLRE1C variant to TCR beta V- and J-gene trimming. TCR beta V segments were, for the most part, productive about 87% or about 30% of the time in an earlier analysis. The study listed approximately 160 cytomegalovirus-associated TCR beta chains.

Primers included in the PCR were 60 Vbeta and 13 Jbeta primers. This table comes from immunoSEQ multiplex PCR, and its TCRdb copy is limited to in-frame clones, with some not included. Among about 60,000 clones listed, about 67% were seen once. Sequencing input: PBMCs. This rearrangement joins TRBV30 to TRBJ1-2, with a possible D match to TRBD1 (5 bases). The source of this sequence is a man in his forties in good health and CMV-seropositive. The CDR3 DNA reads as TGTGCCTGGAGTGTACTACCACAGGAAGGCTACACCTTC. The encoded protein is CAWSVLPQEGYTF.